The clone carrying this T cell receptor beta chain has at least ten counts. The time point is: after trial treatment. Treatment in this sample: LDRT plus nivolumab, ipilimumab, low-dose cyclophosphamide and aspirin (RACIN trial). Trimming pared 4 bases from V and 6 bases from J, leaving 14 bases between. CDR1 and CDR2 from the germline V gene are SGHTA and FQGNSA. The CDR3 has 14 amino acids. This sample is part of a study of low-dose radiotherapy and immunotherapy resistance in tumors. Amplification of TCRs used a constant-region primer and V-primer adapter for roughly 21 PCR cycles. One entry per CDR3 protein, called by TCRdb with MiXCR from the reads. The repertoire includes some 53,000 distinct CDR3 sequences, around 33% of them detected once, and over 7% sits in the top ten.

The TCR comes from a male donor with rectosigmoid adenocarcinoma. The sequencing here drew on PBMCs, taken after low-dose radiotherapy plus immunotherapy. The chain combines TRBV7-2 with TRBJ2-3, with D maybe TRBD1 (6 bases). CDR3 in DNA: TGTGCCAGCAGCTATAGGGACCAGGGGGATACGCAGTATTTT. Amino acid sequence: CASSYRDQGDTQYF.